This T cell receptor (beta chain) is from a study of blood T cells in healthy people across ages. Looked up from germline, CDR1 is DFQATT and CDR2 is SNEGSKA (reference sequence). Germline trimming cut 0 bases from V and 5 bases from J; bases unmatched to any gene: 3. CDR3 size: 14 residues. The authors drew approximately 9 milliliters of peripheral blood from each donor. Together with a sample-barcoded 5' primer, a J-beta primer mix was included in a second PCR lasting about 6 to 11 cycles. Each of the samples gave a minimum of 3 million paired-end reads that contained CDR3. Via MiXCR, TCRdb re-called the 5' RACE reads, giving one row per CDR3 protein. Among hundreds of thousands of distinct CDR3 sequences, around 54% were seen once, and the ten largest hold around 37%. This clonotype has more than one count but fewer than ten.

The V gene is TRBV20-1, the J gene TRBJ2-3; 9 nucleotides align to TRBD2. This sequence originates from a man in his 60s in good health. What was sequenced was blood. For the CDR3, the DNA is TGCAGTGCTAGAGAGAGGCGGGGGGGAGATACGCAGTATTTT. Its translation is CSARERRGGDTQYF.